The entry that follows covers one T cell receptor beta chain sequence. The CDR3 carries no conserved terminal phenylalanine or tryptophan, so it likely arises from a read error. With 0 bases clipped from V and 8 bases from J, the junction kept 11 bases outside the gene matches. The CDR3 is 16 amino acids. CDR1 is SGDLS and CDR2 is YYNGEE in the germline V gene. The data belong to a study of metastatic and nonmetastatic thyroid tumors. MiXCR re-clonotyped the PCR reads for TCRdb. The sample includes about 16,000 clones, under 15% of them seen just once. All patients were untreated before thyroid surgery.

The chain combines TRBV9 with TRBJ2-1; 7 nucleotides agree with TRBD2. The source material was tumor tissue. The origin of this receptor is a female donor with papillary thyroid cancer or a benign thyroid nodule (not recorded which). Some clones in this sample may be carry-over from other donors' samples. The CDR3 region is CASSVAPSGSGYEQFL. The CDR3 nucleotides are TGTGCCAGCAGCGTAGCGCCTAGCGGTAGTGGGTATGAGCAGTTCCTC.